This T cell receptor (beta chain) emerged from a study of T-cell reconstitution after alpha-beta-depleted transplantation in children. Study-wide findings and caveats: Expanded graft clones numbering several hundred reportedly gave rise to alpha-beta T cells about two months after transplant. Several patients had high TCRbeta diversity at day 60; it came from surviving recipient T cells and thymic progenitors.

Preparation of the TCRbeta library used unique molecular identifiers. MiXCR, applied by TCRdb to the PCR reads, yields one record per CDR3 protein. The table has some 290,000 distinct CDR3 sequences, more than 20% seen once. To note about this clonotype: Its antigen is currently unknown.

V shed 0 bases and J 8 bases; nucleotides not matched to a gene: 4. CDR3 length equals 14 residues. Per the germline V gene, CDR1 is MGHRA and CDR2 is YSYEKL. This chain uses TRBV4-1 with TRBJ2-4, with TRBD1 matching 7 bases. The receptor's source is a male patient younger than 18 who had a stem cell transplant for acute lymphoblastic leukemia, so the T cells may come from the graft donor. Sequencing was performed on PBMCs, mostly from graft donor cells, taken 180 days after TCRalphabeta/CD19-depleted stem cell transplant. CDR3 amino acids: CASSQEGGRDIQYF. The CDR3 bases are TGCGCCAGCAGCCAAGAAGGGGGCAGGGACATTCAGTACTTC.